The sequence of this TCR beta chain was determined in a study of shared clonotypes between healthy human individuals. Original methodology: With immunoSEQ giving junction-only sequences and no quality scores, filtering differed. The repertoire was sequenced with immunoSEQ multiplex PCR; TCRdb's copy has only in-frame clones and lacks some. V, J and clone size were drawn from that table, and D and trimming were deduced from the DNA. Among roughly 1.5 million clones listed, under 99% were seen once. This CDR3 has 14 residues. The sample was naive CD4+ T cells sorted from blood. Indicated subset: CD45RA+ positively selected. This sequence joins TRBV12-1 and TRBJ1-2. TRBV12-1 is a known pseudogene. This clonotype was obtained from a man aged 25-45 years in good health. Here the CDR3 reads CASSWTGANYGYTF. CDR3 nucleotide sequence: TGTGCCAGCAGCTGGACGGGGGCGAACTATGGCTACACCTTC.